This TCR beta chain was documented in a study of OX40 agonist ivuxolimab in advanced cancers. Study at large: One patient with hepatocellular carcinoma and two with cutaneous melanoma, three in all, had partial responses.

Germline lookup yields CDR1 MNHEY and CDR2 SVGAGI. The V segment lost 6 bases and the J segment 4 bases; nucleotides outside the gene matches: 4. This CDR3 is 14 amino acids long. This clone was observed a handful of times. Sequencing used immunoSEQ multiplex PCR; TCRdb keeps in-frame clones, though not all of them. The repertoire holds roughly 45,000 clones, with approximately 80% as singletons. The source was CD4+ or CD8+ T cells sorted from blood, collected in a trial of the OX40 agonist ivuxolimab. This receptor was taken from an adult with an advanced solid tumor such as melanoma, head and neck, liver or kidney cancer. V gene TRBV6-5 combines with J gene TRBJ1-3, with 9 bases identical to TRBD1. The CDR3 spells CASSLDRGGNTIYF. As DNA, the CDR3 is TGTGCCAGCAGCCTCGACAGGGGGGGAAACACCATATATTTT.